A single T cell receptor beta chain is shown here with its context. Its antigen is as yet unknown. This specimen comes from a study of T cell repertoires in cytomegalovirus infection. Study at large: Public TCR beta signatures marked donors with CMV infection and the matching HLA. Overall study findings and caveats: Public TCR beta family frequency separated CMV-and-HLA carriers, including in an independent cohort. It was HLA-C-restricted CMV-specific TCR beta clonotypes that dominated the response ex vivo.

TCRdb re-called the reads through MiXCR, storing one row per CDR3 protein. The table records around 130,000 distinct CDR3 sequences, less than 9.5% of them present only once. The clonotype was recovered from a human donor in good health (CMV status not recorded). Some clones in this sample may be carry-over from other donors' samples. Sequencing input: PBMCs.

DNA for the CDR3: TGTGCCAGCAGTCTTAATACGGGCGGCTACACCTTC. Amino acids: CASSLNTGGYTF. The J gene is TRBJ1-2, the V gene TRBV12-3 or TRBV12-4; unclear D gene. Deletions cut 5 bases from V and 8 bases from J, with 12 bases between. This CDR3 is 12 amino acids long.